This T cell receptor (beta chain) appears in the sequencing data of a study of T cells after yellow fever vaccination. Study observations and caveats: Faster peaking, at day 5 versus 15, marked a secondary response that was weaker. Clonotype sharing between CD4 and CD8 compartments was small. The booster saw the reappearance of most primary-vaccination clones (around 96% CD4, about 90% CD8). Within FACS-sorted repertoires, abundant clonotypes contaminating from the bulk population could be present.

MiXCR was run by TCRdb on the 5' RACE reads, yielding one entry per CDR3 protein. The sample shows a few hundred thousand distinct CDR3 sequences, about a sixth of them seen only once. The table lists this clonotype with a few counts. What it binds is not known. Trimming cost V 3 bases and J 5 bases, with 13 bases left between them. From germline, CDR1 is MNHEY and CDR2 SMNVEV (reference sequence). CDR3 length equals 14 residues. Material: PBMCs, obtained around 5 days after the first yellow fever vaccination. This rearrangement joins TRBV27 to TRBJ1-1; the D gene is possibly TRBD1 (5 bases). The clonotype was recovered from a young man who received the YFV17D yellow fever vaccine. DNA for the CDR3: TGTGCCAGCAGTTTGTCGGGGGTAGGGACTGAAGCTTTCTTT. This translates into CASSLSGVGTEAFF.